This T cell receptor beta chain was profiled in a study of OX40 agonist ivuxolimab in advanced cancers. The assay was immunoSEQ multiplex PCR, and TCRdb's table has in-frame clones only and misses some. The top ten hold about 0.93% of the sample, which has 100,000 to 150,000 clones, roughly 91% seen once. V was pared by 4 bases and J by 1 base, with 25 bases between. The CDR3 runs 18 residues. Germline V gene lookup returns CDR1 GTSNPN and CDR2 SVGIG (reference sequence). This clone was recorded once. This material consisted of CD4+ or CD8+ T cells sorted from blood, taken in a trial of the OX40 agonist ivuxolimab. This sequence was found in an adult with an advanced solid tumor such as melanoma, head and neck, liver or kidney cancer. The chain has TRBV30 and TRBJ1-1; the D is unclear. CDR3 residues: CAWKRGQTFIHWNTEAFF. CDR3 in DNA: TGTGCCTGGAAACGAGGCCAGACTTTTATTCATTGGAACACTGAAGCTTTCTTT.